This T cell receptor beta chain was identified during a study of blood T cells in healthy people across ages. It was approximately 10 milliliters of peripheral blood that were drawn from each donor. Whenever a sample was processed, at least 6 million PBMCs were isolated. A second PCR, run for 7 to 11 cycles, used a sample-barcoded 5' primer plus a J-beta primer mix. TCRdb processed the 5' RACE reads anew with MiXCR; each CDR3 protein has one entry. The repertoire consists of more than 800,000 distinct CDR3 sequences, with 40% to 45% occurring once and the leading ten covering approximately 20%. The CDR3 is 18 amino acids. J was trimmed by 0 bases and V by 0 bases; bases with no gene match: 7. Germline V CDR1 and CDR2: MGHRA, YSYEKL.

The sequenced sample was blood. The sequence was obtained from a woman aged 60-70 years in good health. The V gene is TRBV4-1, the J gene TRBJ2-1; TRBD1 agrees at 8 bases. This CDR3 reads CASSQDGSQGASYNEQFF. For the CDR3, the DNA is TGCGCCAGCAGCCAAGATGGATCTCAGGGGGCCTCCTACAATGAGCAGTTCTTC.